This TCR beta chain was documented in a study of chemoradiotherapy in HPV16-positive cancers. Study background: Functional T-cell assays on a couple of HPV16-positive patients' cells defined candidate HPV-specific clones and common TCR motifs. Study outcomes and limitations: During treatment, candidate HPV-specific clones and E7-related motifs expanded in tumor. The functional HPV-specific definition rests on just two HPV16-positive patients.

Remarks on this clone: The antigen remains unidentified.

The ends were cut back, 5 bases at V and 3 bases at J, with 14 bases in the middle. Looked up from germline, CDR1 is LNHDA and CDR2 is SQIVND (reference sequence). The CDR3 has 15 residues. Data came from immunoSEQ multiplex PCR; TCRdb stores just in-frame clones and leaves some out. This table has tens of thousands of clones, less than 90% appearing once. This specimen was blood, taken from a patient who underwent chemoradiotherapy. The clonotype originates from a human donor with HPV-associated anogenital cancer. The chain couples TRBV19 to TRBJ1-5, with a possible D match to TRBD1 (6 bases). CDR3 region: CASSSIRDTNQPQHF. CDR3 DNA: TGTGCCAGTAGTTCAATCCGGGACACCAATCAGCCCCAGCATTTT.